This T cell receptor beta chain was identified during a study of T cell responses to AZD1222 COVID-19 vaccine (dated by TCRdb to 2020 to 2023). Regarding the research as a whole: A total of 230 or so trial participants underwent TCR sequencing, of whom some 210 received two doses of AZD1222 and approximately 25 received two doses of the MenACWY control vaccine. Enrollment into the trials was organized by age into subgroups of 18-55, 56-69 and 70-plus years, and those subgroups contained approximately 160, 26 and 62 TCR-sequenced participants, respectively. Study-level results and caveats: The 56-69-year group was small, and its depth increase did not reach significance, likely because of low power. Conclusions about previously exposed vaccinees were limited because only 6 or 7 AZD1222 recipients were SARS-CoV-2 seropositive at baseline. The whole spike protein was spanned by vaccine-associated CD4 TCRs, and dominant responses were seen in regions 160-218 and 743-854. Because no day 14 peak-response samples were available, the repertoires could be characterized only after the peak T cell response. Participants were mostly white British and included more females than males, and it was suggested by the authors that clonal diversity may have been underestimated. A significant rise in spike-specific TCR breadth and depth was observed after two AZD1222 doses relative to day 0 and relative to MenACWY recipients. Nearly half of unique spike-specific TCRs reportedly recognized epitopes outside regions mutated in the B.1.351 and B.1.1.7 variants.

This sample's time point label indicates: about 28 days (+/-7) after the second vaccine dose. AZD1222 recipients given second doses at about 4 weeks or at about 12 weeks were pooled, since spike-specific TCR depth and breadth were not found to differ between the two schedules. Samples from vaccinated people were obtained from the UK trials COV001 and COV002, which included a single-blind randomized controlled phase 2/3 trial of AZD1222 (ChAdOx1 nCoV-19) in healthy adults. Trial participant PBMC samples were collected at day 0 and day 28 after the second dose for TCRbeta chain sequencing. As concerns this clone: Its target antigen remains unknown. No clone much larger than this one lies a single base away; base qualities are absent.

The CDR3 regions of human TCRbeta chains were subjected to immunosequencing. The study's processing was this. Repertoire TCRs were checked for matches against a reference library of SARS-CoV-2-specific TCRs that had been generated using the MIRA antigen-specificity platform. Breadth was defined as the fraction of unique TCRs that were SARS-CoV-2-associated, and depth was defined as the fraction of total T cells that were SARS-CoV-2-associated. Using the MIRA data, each spike-specific TCR was mapped to the spike region that the TCR reacts to and placed in a CD4 or CD8 class. Log10-transformed breadth and depth values were compared by one-way ANOVA with Sidak's multiple comparisons tests. Held by TCRdb, this immuneACCESS table contains in-frame sequences only and omits some clones. Under half of the omission traces to an unresolved V gene where checked; the cause of the rest is unknown. V, J and clone size reflect that table, while D and trimming were determined from the DNA. This sample holds more than 95,000 clones; 85% to 90% were observed only once. Roughly 45% of the sample is taken by the ten largest.

The germline V gene (reference sequence) supplies CDR1 LNHDA and CDR2 SQIVND. Trimming accounts for 2 bases at V and 1 base at J, while the number of junction bases matched to no gene is 4. The cysteine opens and the phenylalanine closes a CDR3 of 15 amino acids. This entry keeps only the CDR3 DNA: 45 bases, framed from base 1. The receptor chain draws on TRBV19 and TRBJ1-1, and TRBD1 aligns with 7 junction nucleotides. The specimen comprised peripheral blood, sampled 28 days after the second AZD1222 dose. The sequence was collected from an adult who received the AZD1222 COVID-19 vaccine. The CDR3 here reads CASSITRGENTEAFF. The DNA sequence is as follows: TGTGCCAGTAGTATAACCAGGGGGGAGAACACTGAAGCTTTCTTT.